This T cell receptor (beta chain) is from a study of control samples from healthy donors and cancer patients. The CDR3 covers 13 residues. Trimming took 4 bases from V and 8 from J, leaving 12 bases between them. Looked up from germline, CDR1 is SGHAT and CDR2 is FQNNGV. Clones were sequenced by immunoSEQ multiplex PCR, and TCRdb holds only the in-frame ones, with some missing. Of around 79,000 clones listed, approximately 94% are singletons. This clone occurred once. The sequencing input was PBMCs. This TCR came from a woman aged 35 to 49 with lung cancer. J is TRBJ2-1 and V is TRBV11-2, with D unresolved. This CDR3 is CASSSDSSDEQFF. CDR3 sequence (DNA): TGTGCCAGCAGCTCCGACTCCAGCGATGAGCAGTTCTTC.